This entry concerns a single T cell receptor beta chain. Its antigen is unidentified. Clones were sequenced by immunoSEQ multiplex PCR, and TCRdb holds only the in-frame ones, with some missing. This repertoire shows under 55,000 clones, 90% to 95% found once; its top ten account for roughly a tenth. The ends were cut back, 4 bases at V and 2 bases at J, with 9 bases in the middle. Germline V gives CDR1 SGHNT, CDR2 YYREEE (reference sequence). The CDR3 is 13 amino acids. This sample is drawn from a study of T cells in localized non-small cell lung cancer. Study-wide results and caveats: Multi-region tumor sequencing was not done, so intratumor heterogeneity could not be excluded.

The TCR originated in a woman aged 40-70 years with stage II lung adenocarcinoma. Sequencing was performed on PBMCs, taken before any cancer treatment. The V call is TRBV5-4, the J call TRBJ1-2; D is unresolved. The CDR3 protein is CASSRTINYGYTF. The CDR3 coding sequence is TGTGCCAGCAGCCGCACAATAAACTATGGCTACACCTTC.